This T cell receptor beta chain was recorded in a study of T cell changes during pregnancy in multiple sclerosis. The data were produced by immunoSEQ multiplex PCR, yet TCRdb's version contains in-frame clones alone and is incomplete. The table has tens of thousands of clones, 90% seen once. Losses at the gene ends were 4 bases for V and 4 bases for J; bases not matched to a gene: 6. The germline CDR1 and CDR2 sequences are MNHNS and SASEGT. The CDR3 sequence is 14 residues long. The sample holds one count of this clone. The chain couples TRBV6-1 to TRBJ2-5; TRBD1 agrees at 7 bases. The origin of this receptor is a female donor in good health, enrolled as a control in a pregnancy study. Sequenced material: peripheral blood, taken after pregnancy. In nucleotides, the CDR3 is TGTGCCAGCAGTGCGCAACAGGGGATAGAGACCCAGTACTTC. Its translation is CASSAQQGIETQYF.